This T cell receptor beta chain comes out of a study of blood T cell repertoires in COVID-19. For the study at large: The origin of the acute and convalescent COVID-19 samples was the United States, Italy and Spain. PBMCs, B-cell-depleted T cells, or T cells provided the cDNA or gDNA that made up the material.

V lost 4 bases, J lost 4 bases, and 10 bases lay in between. This CDR3 comprises 14 residues. Germline loops: CDR1 MDHEN, CDR2 SYDVKM. Under the authors' procedure: It was from reference gene primer amplification that nucleated cell counts were estimated. TCRdb's table, derived via immunoSEQ multiplex PCR, lists solely in-frame clones and lacks some. D and trimming were read from the DNA, whereas the V and J calls and clone size are those reported in that table. Altogether around 300,000 clones are present, around 87% being singletons, with the ten largest covering roughly 1%. The sequence derives from a woman in her 40s with COVID-19, enrolled during active disease. The chain joins TRBV28 to TRBJ1-4; D may be TRBD1 (6 bases). What was sequenced was peripheral blood. The CDR3 DNA sequence: TGTGCCAGCAGTTCTGGACAGTTTAATGAAAAACTGTTTTTT. Protein product: CASSSGQFNEKLFF.